This T cell receptor (beta chain) stems from a study of Graves' ophthalmopathy and Graves' hyperthyroidism. RNA transcripts provided the template for amplifying TCR beta CDR3 regions. The workflow started with a first-round RT-PCR run with HTBI primers and then moved on to a second-round multiplex PCR. In TCRdb, the multiplex PCR reads were re-called with MiXCR into one record per CDR3 protein. Seen here are about 740,000 distinct CDR3 sequences, around 40% observed once, and the top ten hold approximately 43%. Study findings and constraints: Most expanded thyroid clonotypes above 0.001 frequency also appeared in blood.

Worth noting for this clonotype: What it binds is unknown.

PBMCs were obtained from 10 ml of fresh peripheral blood. Trimming cost V 2 bases and J 5 bases; bases outside gene matches: 7. The CDR3 has 15 residues. Germline V gene data show CDR1 as SGDLS and CDR2 as YYNGEE. This rearrangement joins TRBV9 to TRBJ1-1; 9 bases match TRBD1. This TCR came from an adult man with Graves' ophthalmopathy. Source material: peripheral blood. CDR3 coding DNA: TGTGCCAGCAGCGTCGGGACAGGGACGAGTACTGAAGCTTTCTTT. It encodes CASSVGTGTSTEAFF.